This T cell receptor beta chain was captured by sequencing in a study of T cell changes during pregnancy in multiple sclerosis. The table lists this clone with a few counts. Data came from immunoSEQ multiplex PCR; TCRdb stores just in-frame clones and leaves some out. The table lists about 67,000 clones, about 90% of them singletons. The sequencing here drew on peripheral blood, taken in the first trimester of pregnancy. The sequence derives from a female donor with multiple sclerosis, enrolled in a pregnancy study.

CDR3 bases: TGTGCCAGCAGCGCCCGGACAGGGCTTCACGAGCAGTACTTC. Residues: CASSARTGLHEQYF. The rearrangement joins TRBV9 to TRBJ2-7, with 8 positions matching TRBD1. Trimming at V came to 3 bases and at J to 5 bases, leaving 7 bases not matched to a gene. Germline V lookup: CDR1 SGDLS, CDR2 YYNGEE. The CDR3 loop spans 14 amino acids.